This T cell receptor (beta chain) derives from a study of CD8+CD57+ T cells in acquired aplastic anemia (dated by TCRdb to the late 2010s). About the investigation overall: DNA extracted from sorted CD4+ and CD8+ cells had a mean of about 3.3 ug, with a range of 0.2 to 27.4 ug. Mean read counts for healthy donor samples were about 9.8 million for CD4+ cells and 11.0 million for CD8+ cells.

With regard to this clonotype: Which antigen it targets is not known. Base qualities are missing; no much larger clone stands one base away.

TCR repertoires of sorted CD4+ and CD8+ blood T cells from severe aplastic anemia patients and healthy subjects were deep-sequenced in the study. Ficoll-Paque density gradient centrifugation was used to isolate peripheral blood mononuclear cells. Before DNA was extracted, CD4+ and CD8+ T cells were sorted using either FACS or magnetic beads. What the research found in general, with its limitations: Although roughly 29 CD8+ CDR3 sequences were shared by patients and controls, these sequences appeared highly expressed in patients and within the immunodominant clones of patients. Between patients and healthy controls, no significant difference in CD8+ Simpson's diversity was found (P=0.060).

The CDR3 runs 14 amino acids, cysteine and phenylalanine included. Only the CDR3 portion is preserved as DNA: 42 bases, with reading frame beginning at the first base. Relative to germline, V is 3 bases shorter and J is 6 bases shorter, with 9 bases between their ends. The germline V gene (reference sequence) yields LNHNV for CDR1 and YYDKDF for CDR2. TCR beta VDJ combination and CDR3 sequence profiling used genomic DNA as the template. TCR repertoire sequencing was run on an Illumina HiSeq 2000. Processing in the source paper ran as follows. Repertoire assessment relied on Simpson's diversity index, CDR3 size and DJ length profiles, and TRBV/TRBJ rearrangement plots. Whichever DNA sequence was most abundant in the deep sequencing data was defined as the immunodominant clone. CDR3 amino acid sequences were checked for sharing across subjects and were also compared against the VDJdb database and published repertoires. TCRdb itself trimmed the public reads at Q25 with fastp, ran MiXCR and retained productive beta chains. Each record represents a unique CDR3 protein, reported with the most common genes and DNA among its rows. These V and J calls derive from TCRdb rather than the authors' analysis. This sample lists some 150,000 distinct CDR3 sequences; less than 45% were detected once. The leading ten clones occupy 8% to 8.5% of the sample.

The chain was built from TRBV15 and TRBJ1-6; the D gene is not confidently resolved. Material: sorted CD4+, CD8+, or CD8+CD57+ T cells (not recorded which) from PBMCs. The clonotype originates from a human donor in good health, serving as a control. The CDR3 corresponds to CATSRGNSNSPLHF. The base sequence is TGTGCCACCAGCAGGGGGAACAGTAATTCACCCCTCCACTTT.